This T cell receptor (beta chain) is from a study of blood T cell repertoires in COVID-19. As for the study in general: Some COVID-19 samples were acute and others convalescent; all came from the United States, Italy and Spain. PBMCs, B-cell-depleted T cells, or T cells were the source of the cDNA or gDNA that made up the material.

This clone was seen repeatedly, ten times or more. The CDR3 runs to 13 residues. Looked up from germline, CDR1 is LNHDA and CDR2 is SQIVND (reference sequence). V gave up 8 bases and J gave up 5 bases, with 15 bases separating them. Per the original methods: Reference gene primer amplification gave estimated nucleated cell counts. TCRdb's copy holds only in-frame clones and misses some; the assay was immunoSEQ multiplex PCR. That table furnishes V, J and clone size, whereas the DNA furnished D and trimming. The data contain over 150,000 clones, about 80% of them seen just once; the ten biggest clones take up about a tenth.

V is TRBV19 and J is TRBJ1-1; D might be TRBD1 (6 bases). Sequencing used peripheral blood. The TCR sequence derives from a man between 65 and 80 years old with active or convalescent COVID-19. The CDR3 DNA is TGTGCCAGTGGCCAAGGGGGAGGGACTGAAGCTTTCTTT. Protein sequence: CASGQGGGTEAFF. The variable domain in full, completed from reference TRBV19 and TRBJ1-1, reads DGGITQSPKYLFRKEGQNVTLSCEQNLNHDAMYWYRQDPGQGLRLIYYSQIVNDFQKGDIAEGYSVSREKKESFPLTVTSAQKNPTAFYLCASGQGGGTEAFFGQGTRLTVV.